Included here is one T cell receptor (beta chain) sequence, with context. No antigen is known for it. It has no much larger one-base neighbor in the sample; base qualities were not kept. Library generation was performed with the immunoSEQ multiplex PCR assay. A mixture of 60 forward primers for TCR Vbeta segments and 13 reverse primers for TCR Jbeta segments was used in the multiplex PCR. Amplification of the CDR3 region of rearranged TCR beta genes was performed with a multiplex PCR assay on genomic DNA. The amplified TCR beta libraries were sequenced on the Illumina HiSeq System as 87-base-pair reads. The paper's data handling went like this. In a later analysis, some 80 million unique TCR beta chains were counted across the approximately 640 repertoires, and roughly 11 million of these chains were shared by at least two donors. A nearest-neighbor algorithm error-corrected the raw reads and collapsed the reads into unique sequences, merging closely related sequences to remove PCR and sequencing errors. Alignment of CDR3 sequences to IMGT reference sequences was used to assign V, D and J gene segments. For a sequence to be retained, at least a six-nucleotide match to both a V gene segment and a J gene segment was required. Rearrangements were classified as productive when the CDR3 lacked stop codons and remained in frame with V and J, and all other rearrangements were classified as non-productive. Following IMGT convention, CDR3 was defined as the stretch from the second conserved V-encoded cysteine to the conserved J-encoded phenylalanine. In an earlier analysis of approximately 590 of the donors, sequences lacking an unambiguous match to a single V gene segment were excluded. An earlier analysis of 550 to 650 of the donors classified V segments as functional when productive rearrangements were above 56.7% and as segregating when the standard deviation between donors was above 5%. To diagnose cytomegalovirus status from the catalog of TCR beta chain sequences, a statistical classification framework was built. In a later analysis, V and J genes were assigned by comparing TCR nucleotide sequences against IMGT/GENE-DB human TR gene sequences. The TCRdist pipeline was used in a later analysis to assign CDR3 sequences and most-parsimonious VDJ recombination scenarios. In a later analysis, each TCR beta chain was defined by its CDR3 amino acid sequence together with its V-gene family, and reads without a unique V-gene family were excluded. A later analysis removed roughly 590 highly shared, low-generation-probability nucleotide sequences to deal with suspected cross-contamination and a sequencing artifact. In a later analysis, a clonal expansion index was calculated for each public chain from normalized within-repertoire ranks of inferred template counts. In a later analysis, generation probabilities were computed using a VDJ recombination model fitted to out-of-frame rearrangements, and the results were checked against IGoR. In a later analysis, hypergeometric tests were used to score TCR-TCR, TCR-HLA and TCR-CMV co-occurrence, with a repertoire-size bias correction applied to TCR pairs. A later analysis estimated false discovery rates by permuting HLA or CMV assignments 20 times. In a later analysis, co-occurring TCRs were grouped with DBSCAN, and TCRdist sequence similarity was added when clustering was performed within HLA-allele-positive subsets. Repertoires with fewer than 30,000 or more than 120,000 public chains, plus five repertoires with anomalous nucleotide sharing, were excluded from co-occurrence clustering. The table was pulled from immuneACCESS by TCRdb, which kept in-frame rearrangements only. Such tables lose some clones; where checked, under half of the loss comes from unresolved V genes, and the rest has no known cause. The DNA was the basis for D and trimming; V, J and clone size are from that table. In this sample the table shows over 150,000 clones, 83% of which occur a single time. The leading ten clones occupy about 1.6% of the sample.

This specimen comes from a study of cytomegalovirus exposure and HLA in healthy donors (dated by TCRdb to 2016 to 2017). Looking at the study overall: An earlier analysis of approximately 600 of the donors reported about 250 Gb of sequence data and around 110 million unique TCR beta sequences from roughly 180 million T cells. Roughly 300 gigabases of sequencing data and tens of millions of unique TCR sequences were included in an early release covering 550 to 650 HLA-typed donors. The genetic ancestry cluster associated with self-reported Caucasian donors included about four fifths of the approximately 430 genotyped donors. The aim of the study was to test whether cataloging public T cell receptors could identify signatures of past pathogen exposure. The study profiled the T cell repertoires of fewer than 850 subjects by immunosequencing and related them to cytomegalovirus serostatus. Besides the first cohort of about 730 subjects, a separate validation cohort made up of 120 different subjects was used. High-throughput TCR immunosequencing, statistical association of individual TCRs with disease status, and machine learning were combined to predict cytomegalovirus infection status. A later analysis re-examined previously published TCR beta repertoires from 500 to 700 donors and added high-resolution HLA genotyping to investigate patterns of TCR occurrence. In the later analysis, no new phenotypic data were used to find candidate immune exposures; instead, reliance was placed on TCR beta sequences and their occurrence across donors. In an earlier analysis of over 550 of the donors, high-throughput TCR beta sequencing was used to judge whether each TCR beta V gene segment behaved as functional or pseudogenic. Donor age, sex, ethnicity and CMV serostatus were collected together with the repertoire data. A later genetic analysis used genome-wide SNP genotypes for about 65% of the 666 donors, treating that subset as a discovery cohort. All discovery cohort repertoires had been generated on a single sequencing platform. Class I and class II HLA loci were covered by the typing at four-digit resolution. The number of typed donors differed by locus: about 620-630 for A, B, C, DRB1 and DQB1; roughly 510 for DQA1; approximately 600 for DPA1; and approximately 450 for DPB1. Because of strong linkage in the cohort, roughly five DR-DQ haplotypes were treated as single units for association and clustering. On average, over 200,000 unique TCR beta nucleotide sequences were sequenced per donor among 350 to 400 genotyped donors of the cohort, with around 19% of those sequences being non-productive. The paper as a whole reports these results and caveats: According to a later analysis, most CMV-associated TCR beta chains appeared to be HLA-restricted, and the HLA associations seemed to be driven largely by CMV exposure. A later analysis associated approximately 17,000 TCR beta sequences with specific HLA alleles at a false discovery rate of 0.05. In an earlier analysis of around 600 of the donors, most TCR beta V segments appeared in productive rearrangements about 90% or about 30% of the time, broadly matching IMGT annotations. A later genetic analysis associated a missense DCLRE1C variant with V-gene and J-gene trimming of TCR beta chains, and an independent cohort replicated the association. A further reported finding was that TCR beta sequences accurately predicted the HLA-A and HLA-B alleles for most subjects in the first cohort. Some IMGT-functional V segments, including TRBV6-2 and TRBV6-3, could not be distinguished by the 87-base-pair reads and were therefore excluded. Because HLA typing was missing for some donors at each locus, association tests included only the typed subset. This cohort had only TCR beta chains sequenced, and the lack of alpha or paired-chain data limited which features could be detected. Strong co-occurrence of HLA alleles, especially DR and DQ, made assigning TCR associations to individual alleles difficult. Roughly 17 rarely observed V segments, including chromosome 9 orphons, were excluded from the earlier analysis of approximately 500 of the donors because counts were too low. Most TCR sequences were observed very rarely across donors, whereas some public TCRs were present in many individuals. The sequencing pipeline was judged likely to have produced a cluster of highly shared sequence variants as a technical artifact. Linkage disequilibrium might explain the correlated functional status among segregating V segments, but an unknown experimental factor could not be excluded. The classifier was reported to diagnose cytomegalovirus status with high specificity and sensitivity in both the original cohort and the validation cohort. The presence/absence analyses assumed that sequencing depth was roughly uniform across donors, and that assumption may not be true. The study gave a list of about 170 TCR beta chains associated with cytomegalovirus. In a later analysis, HLA-associated TCR beta chains showed more clonal expansion and lower generation probabilities than non-associated chains that were equally common. A few of the identified cytomegalovirus-associated TCR beta chains were confirmed in vitro to be specific for cytomegalovirus antigens. In a later analysis, the rate of TCR association differed among HLA loci, with DRB1 alleles having the most associated TCRs and HLA-C alleles having the fewest. In a later analysis, several top co-occurrence clusters were reported to appear linked to parvovirus B19, influenza, CMV and Epstein-Barr virus. A later genetic analysis reported fewer N-insertions in productive TCRs among donors in an Asian-associated ancestry cluster than the roughly 700-donor mean. For the cohort, immune exposure information was limited to CMV serostatus. According to the authors, the approach could potentially be generalized to other disease states and immunological phenotypes.

The cohort comprised 666 healthy bone marrow donors. At the time of sampling, every cohort member was nominally healthy, though immune exposures that went unrecorded were likely present. The donor was CMV seronegative and was included in the group of 352 seronegative cohort members. Every donor gave a peripheral blood sample, and the peripheral blood mononuclear cells from that sample were used for TCR beta sequencing. Genomic DNA extraction from the blood cell samples was performed with the Qiagen DNeasy Blood Extraction Kit. Germline trimming amounts to 5 bases on V and 5 bases on J, with 4 as the count of junction bases outside the gene matches. Sequences LNHDA (CDR1) and SQIVND (CDR2) are obtained from the germline V gene (reference sequence). The CDR3 contains 13 residues, cysteine and phenylalanine counted. The sequence is cut down to CDR3 DNA, 39 bases in frame from base 1.

The chain uses TRBV19 and TRBJ2-7, with TRBD1 identical over 9 junction bases. Sequencing was carried out using PBMCs. The receptor was isolated from a man aged 50-59 years in good health and CMV-seronegative. The nucleotides are TGTGCCAGTAGTCCAGGACAGGGGAACGAGCAGTACTTC. Its protein reads: CASSPGQGNEQYF. Reference TRBV19 and TRBJ2-7 genes cover what lies past the CDR3, so the full variable domain is DGGITQSPKYLFRKEGQNVTLSCEQNLNHDAMYWYRQDPGQGLRLIYYSQIVNDFQKGDIAEGYSVSREKKESFPLTVTSAQKNPTAFYLCASSPGQGNEQYFGPGTRLTVT.